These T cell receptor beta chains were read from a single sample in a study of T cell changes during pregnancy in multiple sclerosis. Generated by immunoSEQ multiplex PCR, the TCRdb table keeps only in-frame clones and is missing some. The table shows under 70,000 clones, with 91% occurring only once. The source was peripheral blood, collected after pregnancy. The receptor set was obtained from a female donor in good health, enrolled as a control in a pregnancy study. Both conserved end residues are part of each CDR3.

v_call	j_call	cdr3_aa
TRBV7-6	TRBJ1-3	CASSKETPGGNTIYF
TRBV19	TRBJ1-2	CASSIQGQGSTGYTF
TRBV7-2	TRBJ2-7	CASSRDRGETYEQYF
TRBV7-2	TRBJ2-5	CASSLAGTSEGETQYF
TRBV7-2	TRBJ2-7	CASSLGLTPYEQYF
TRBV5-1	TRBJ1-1	CASSSQGGSNTEAFF
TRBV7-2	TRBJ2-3	CASSPRGPTDTQYF
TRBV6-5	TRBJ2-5	CASRPSGGQETQYF
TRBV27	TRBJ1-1	CASSPNKGQEAFF
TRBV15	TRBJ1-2	CATSRDRAGFEKTYGYTF
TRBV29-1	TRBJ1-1	CSGQGARGTEAFF
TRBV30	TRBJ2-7	CAWTFASGAYEQYF
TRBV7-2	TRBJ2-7	CASSPDRFYEQYF
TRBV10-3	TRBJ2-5	CAISESGARGRETQYF
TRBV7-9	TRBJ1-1	CASSQAANTEAFF
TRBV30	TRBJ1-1	CAWTSFSWGNEAFF
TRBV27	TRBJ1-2	CASRPGGPGYGYTF
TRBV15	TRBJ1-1	CATSRVRLTEAFF
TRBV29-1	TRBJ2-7	CSVADTGFSYEQYF
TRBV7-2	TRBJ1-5	CASSLVMNQPQHF
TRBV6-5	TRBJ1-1	CASRTDHRGWSEAFF
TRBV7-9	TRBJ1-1	CASRYSGGSEAFF
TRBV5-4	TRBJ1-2	CASSLDVPPYTF
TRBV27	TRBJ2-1	CASGGGHGTSSFDEQFF
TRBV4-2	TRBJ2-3	CASSQQGQGTDTQYF
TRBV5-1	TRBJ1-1	CASSLSGTLNTEAFF
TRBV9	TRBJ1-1	CASSGYRDTEAFF
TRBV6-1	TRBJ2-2	CASTPGGGRELFF
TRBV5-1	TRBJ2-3	CASSLHGGASTDTQYF
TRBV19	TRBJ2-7	CASSMGTGSYEQYF
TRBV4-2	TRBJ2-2	CASSPRRTANTGELFF
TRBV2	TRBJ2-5	CASNRGRRETQYF
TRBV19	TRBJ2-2	CASTLGQGAFAGELFF
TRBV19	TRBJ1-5	CASSLAGGGNQPQHF
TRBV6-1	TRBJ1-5	CASRPTGVLAQHF
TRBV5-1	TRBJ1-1	CASSIRAGFGTEAFF
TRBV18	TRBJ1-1	CASSATRQGRVGTEAFF
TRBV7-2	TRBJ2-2	CASSLTRANTGELFF
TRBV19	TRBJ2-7	CASSDVAGSYEQYF
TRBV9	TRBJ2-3	CASNGGVSTDTQYF
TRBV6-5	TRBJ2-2	CASSQTGGKLFF
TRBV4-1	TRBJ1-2	CASSQDVGSGYTF
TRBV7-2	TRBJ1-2	CASSSQTGERYGYTF
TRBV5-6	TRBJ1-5	CASSLMSRFDQPQHF
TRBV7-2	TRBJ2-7	CASSLEGDQFLRYF
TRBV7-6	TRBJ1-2	CASSLRQGAGYGYTF
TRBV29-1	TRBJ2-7	CSVVAAEYEQYF
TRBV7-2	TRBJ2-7	CASSLGSVGFSDEQYF
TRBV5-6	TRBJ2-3	CASSVPGGGYTDTQYF
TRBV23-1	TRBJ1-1	CASSLFIKEGDTEAFF
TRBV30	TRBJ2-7	CAWSVLRGTGSSYEQYF